The T cell receptor beta chain under discussion was sequenced for a study of human T cells and chemical hapten exposure. Study-wide results and limits: The number of TCRs over 1 in 1000 frequency stayed unchanged after DPC.

As concerns this clonotype: The antigen remains undetermined.

Unique molecular identifiers were attached to individual cDNA molecules during library preparation. Each CDR3 protein is one row after TCRdb ran MiXCR on the reads. The sample carries more than 600 distinct CDR3 sequences, 66% recorded once. The treatment was: therapeutic diphenylcyclopropenone sensitization with weekly scalp DPC. Each patch test followed a blood draw. Donation of samples came from alopecia patients who were 18 to 70 years old and suitable for DPC. This TCR was recovered from an adult with alopecia areata. Some clones in this sample may be carry-over from other donors' samples. This table probably holds off-target reads from a library built for another chain. The sample in question was whole blood, obtained before DPC sensitization or 2, 6, or about 24 weeks after (not recorded which).

CDR3 region: CASSLVGSPMTQHF. The CDR3 nucleotides read TGTGCCAGCAGTTTGGTCGGCAGCCCTATGACCCAGCATTTT. The gene calls are TRBV12-3 or TRBV12-4 and TRBJ1-5, with no clear D. The CDR3 consists of 14 residues. V shed 3 bases and J shed 11 bases, with 17 bases lying between them.